The clone carrying this T cell receptor (beta chain) has more than one count but fewer than ten. Its antigen is as yet unknown. Oncomine TCR Beta short-read sequencing was applied to DNA from cultured CD4+ T cells. TCRdb called the PCR reads again in MiXCR, with one record for every CDR3 protein. The sample consists of fewer than 25,000 distinct CDR3 sequences, around 45% of them appearing once. CDR1 is ENHRY and CDR2 is SYGVKD in the germline V gene. The trim removed 2 bases at V and 7 bases at J, leaving 3 bases unmatched. This CDR3 comprises 14 residues. Treatment specified: approximately nine-day PBMC culture with coronavirus spike peptide pools or control peptides (ViraFEST assay). This sample stems from a study of vaccination and CD4 T cells after COVID-19.

This TCR came from a human donor who had recovered from COVID-19. The chain employs TRBV10-3 and TRBJ1-2; the match to TRBD1 covers 11 bases. The specimen was CD4+ T cells from blood, cultured in vitro. The CDR3 loop reads CAISEGQGAGGYTF. The CDR3 DNA reads as TGTGCCATCAGTGAGGGACAGGGGGCAGGTGGCTACACCTTC.